Each of the 6 T cell receptor beta chains below was sequenced from the same sample in a study of T-cell reconstitution after alpha-beta-depleted transplantation in children. The library targeted TCRbeta and was prepared with unique molecular identifiers. TCRdb called the PCR reads again in MiXCR, with one record for every CDR3 protein. In the table there are 250,000 to 300,000 distinct CDR3 sequences, approximately 10% of which are singletons. Sequencing was performed on peripheral blood, taken 180 days after TCRalphabeta/CD19-depleted stem cell transplant. The receptor source for this set is a male patient between 2 and 10 years old who had a stem cell transplant for chronic granulomatous disease, so the T cells may come from the graft donor.

This clonotype was observed at least ten times. V and J are TRBV29-1 and TRBJ1-1, with D possibly matching TRBD1 (6 bases). CDR1 and CDR2 (germline): SQVTM, ANQGSEA. The CDR3 contains 16 residues. Trimming removed 3 bases from V and 3 bases from J, with 20 bases in between. The CDR3 here is CSVDPGHLKSDTEAFF. As DNA, the CDR3 is TGCAGCGTTGATCCGGGACATCTAAAATCAGACACTGAAGCTTTCTTT.

Of note for this clonotype: Being one base from a much bigger clone, this may be a read error. The chain couples TRBV7-8 to TRBJ2-7, with a possible D match to TRBD1 (5 bases). V was trimmed by 5 bases and J by 0 bases, leaving 11 bases between them. Germline V gives CDR1 SGHVS, CDR2 FQNEAQ. The length of the CDR3 is 14 residues. This chain's CDR3 is CASSPNRNSYEQYF. The DNA for the CDR3 is TGTGCCAGCAGCCCTAACAGGAACTCCTACGAGCAGTACTTC.

This clonotype has at least ten counts. The chain employs TRBV7-8 and TRBJ1-1; D not certain. Germline V lookup: CDR1 SGHVS, CDR2 FQNEAQ. Trimming removed 2 bases from V and 4 bases from J, with 14 bases in between. The CDR3 is made up of 15 amino acids. CDR3 DNA: TGTGCCAGCAGCTTAATCGAACTGCCGGGCACTGAAGCTTTCTTT. Translation gives CASSLIELPGTEAFF. The variable domain in full, with the rest retrieved from reference TRBV7-8 and TRBJ1-1, is GAGVSQSPRYKVAKRGQDVALRCDPISGHVSLFWYQQALGQGPEFLTYFQNEAQLDKSGLPSDRFFAERPEGSVSTLKIQRTQQEDSAVYLCASSLIELPGTEAFFGQGTRLTVV.

This clonotype has more than one count but fewer than ten. The V gene is TRBV27, the J gene TRBJ2-1, with 7 bases aligning to TRBD2. There are 15 residues in the CDR3. Unmatched junction bases numbered 8, after V lost 1 base and J lost 8 bases. The germline V gene has CDR1 MNHEY and CDR2 SMNVEV (reference sequence). The CDR3 DNA sequence: TGTGCCAGCAGTTTATATGGCGGGAGAGGCGATGAGCAGTTCTTC. It specifies CASSLYGGRGDEQFF.

To note about this clonotype: This sequence may be a read error, since a much larger clone differs from it by one base. The V and J genes are TRBV5-1 and TRBJ2-5; D unresolved. The CDR3 is 14 amino acids. CDR1 and CDR2 (germline): SGHRS, YFSETQ. The CDR3 loop reads CPSSSRALIETQYF. CDR3 nucleotides: TGCCCCAGCAGCTCCCGGGCCCTAATAGAGACCCAGTACTTC.

This clonotype was recorded many times. This chain joins TRBV29-1 and TRBJ1-2, with 7 positions matching TRBD1. Germline values: CDR1 SQVTM, CDR2 ANQGSEA. This CDR3 has 13 amino acids. With 6 bases clipped from V and 8 bases from J, the junction kept 12 bases outside the gene matches. CDR3 loop: CSVRGGTDNGYTF. CDR3 coding DNA: TGCAGCGTCAGAGGGGGGACAGACAACGGCTACACCTTC.